The clone carrying this TCR beta chain came up many times. As yet, its antigen is unknown. Trimming removed 4 bases from V and 3 bases from J, with 19 bases in between. Germline CDR1 and CDR2: SGHVS and FQNEAQ. The CDR3 is 17 residues long. These data originate in a study of T-cell memory formation after mild COVID-19. On the study more broadly: The two donors had largely donor-specific TCR clusters.

In TCRdb, the 5' RACE reads were re-called with MiXCR into one record per CDR3 protein. The sample lists roughly 410,000 distinct CDR3 sequences, approximately 24% occurring once. Study-wide results and caveats: CD4+ clones that contracted lay mainly in CM and EM; CD8+ ones lay in EMRA. A subset of responding clones appeared in pre-infection memory, suggesting cross-reactive memory joined.

The TCR was taken from an adult woman who had mild COVID-19 (a few samples of this study predate the infection). Cell type and time point are not known. Material: PBMCs or a T cell subset sorted from them (not recorded which). The V and J genes are TRBV7-8 and TRBJ2-1, with D perhaps matching TRBD1 or TRBD2 (5 bases each). The chain's CDR3 is CASSSRSLVGGYNEQFF. The CDR3 nucleotides read TGTGCCAGCAGCTCGAGATCCTTAGTTGGGGGCTACAATGAGCAGTTCTTC. Together with reference TRBV7-8 and TRBJ2-1, the CDR3 gives the full variable domain: GAGVSQSPRYKVAKRGQDVALRCDPISGHVSLFWYQQALGQGPEFLTYFQNEAQLDKSGLPSDRFFAERPEGSVSTLKIQRTQQEDSAVYLCASSSRSLVGGYNEQFFGPGTRLTVL.